The TCR beta chain described here comes from a study of blood T cell repertoires in COVID-19. Study-wide context: Donors in the United States, Italy and Spain gave samples during acute or convalescent COVID-19. The cDNA or gDNA used as material had been derived from T cells, B-cell-depleted T cells, or PBMCs.

The V gene's germline CDR1 is SNHLY and CDR2 FYNNEI. J was trimmed by 3 bases and V by 6 bases; bases with no gene match: 3. The CDR3 has 15 residues. Per the authors' pipeline: Estimated nucleated cell counts came from reference gene primer amplification. Here immunoSEQ multiplex PCR was the method, and the copy in TCRdb shows in-frame clones only, minus some. The DNA was the basis for D and trimming; V, J and clone size are from that table. The sample records more than 150,000 clones, approximately 90% being singletons. The sequence was obtained from a woman aged 40-49 years with acute or convalescent COVID-19. The material sequenced was peripheral blood. The genes are TRBV2 and TRBJ1-4; 11 bases are shared with TRBD1. The CDR3 loop reads CASSPGQGANEKLFF. In nucleotides, the CDR3 is TGTGCCAGCAGCCCGGGACAGGGGGCTAATGAAAAACTGTTTTTT.